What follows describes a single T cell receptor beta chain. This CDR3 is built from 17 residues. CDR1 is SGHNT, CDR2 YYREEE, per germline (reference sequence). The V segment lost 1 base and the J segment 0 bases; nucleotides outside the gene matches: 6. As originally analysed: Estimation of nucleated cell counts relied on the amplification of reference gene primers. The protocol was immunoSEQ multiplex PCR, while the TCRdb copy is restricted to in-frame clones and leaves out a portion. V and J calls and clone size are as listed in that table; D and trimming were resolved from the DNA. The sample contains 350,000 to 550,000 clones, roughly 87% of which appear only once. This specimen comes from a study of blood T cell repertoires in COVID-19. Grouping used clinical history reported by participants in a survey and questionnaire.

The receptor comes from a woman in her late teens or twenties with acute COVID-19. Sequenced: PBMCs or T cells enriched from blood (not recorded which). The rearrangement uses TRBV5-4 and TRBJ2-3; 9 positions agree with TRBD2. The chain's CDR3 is CASSLLAGVLSTDTQYF. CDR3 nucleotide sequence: TGTGCCAGCAGCTTGTTAGCGGGAGTATTGAGCACAGATACGCAGTATTTT.